This record covers a single T cell receptor beta chain. The data belong to a study of blood T cell repertoires in COVID-19. Study-level background: The United States, Italy and Spain were the sources of the acute and convalescent COVID-19 samples.

CDR3 length equals 14 residues. Germline lookup yields CDR1 LNHDA and CDR2 SQIVND (reference sequence). V was shortened by 7 bases and J by 4 bases, with 13 bases between the two germline ends. The method was immunoSEQ multiplex PCR; TCRdb's version includes in-frame clones alone and lacks a portion of them. The sample includes 200,000 to 250,000 clones, about 87% seen only once; the top ten take approximately 3%. The specimen sequenced was peripheral blood. This sequence originates from a man between 60 and 75 years old with acute or convalescent COVID-19. V gene TRBV19 combines with J gene TRBJ1-4, with D possibly being TRBD1 (5 bases). The CDR3 bases are TGTGCCAGTAAGGAGGGGCCGTATAATGAAAAACTGTTTTTT. Translated, it gives CASKEGPYNEKLFF. Full variable domain (outside the CDR3, taken from reference TRBV19 and TRBJ1-4): DGGITQSPKYLFRKEGQNVTLSCEQNLNHDAMYWYRQDPGQGLRLIYYSQIVNDFQKGDIAEGYSVSREKKESFPLTVTSAQKNPTAFYLCASKEGPYNEKLFFGSGTQLSVL.